A single sample is the source of the 10 T cell receptor beta chains below, sequenced in a study of blood T cell repertoires in COVID-19 (dated by TCRdb to 2019 to 2021). Receptors were amplified or captured by the immunoSEQ multiplex PCR assay. TCRdb holds this immuneACCESS table with in-frame rearrangements only. Some clones are missing; in checked studies, unresolved V genes explain under half, and the rest has no known cause. The sample yields around 9,500 clones; 75% to 95% were counted once. The ten largest account for 4% to 5% of the sample. Sequencing used peripheral blood. Source of these receptors: a woman between 50 and 59 years old with active COVID-19.

V usage is TRBV4-2 and J usage is TRBJ2-2; TRBD2 matches at 12 bases. Germline CDR1 reads LGHNA; CDR2 reads YNFKEQ. CDR3 length: 20 residues. The trim removed 1 base at V and 3 bases at J, leaving 12 bases unmatched. The CDR3 bases are TGTGCCAGCAGCCAAGTAATTCGGCTAGCGGGAGGGCCGTACACCGGGGAGCTGTTTTTT. It encodes CASSQVIRLAGGPYTGELFF.

In its sample, this clone was seen once. The chain combines TRBV3-1 (or the pseudogene TRBV3-2) with TRBJ2-1; 7 bases map to TRBD1. The CDR3 is made up of 14 amino acids. The trim removed 1 base at V and 10 bases at J, leaving 7 bases unmatched. The germline V gene encodes CDR1 LGHDT and CDR2 YNNKEL (reference sequence). The CDR3 DNA is TGTGCCAGCAGCCAAGGGGAATGGGGACAGGAGCAGTTCTTC. Protein sequence: CASSQGEWGQEQFF.

This chain connects TRBV9 to TRBJ2-7, with D possibly being TRBD1 (6 bases). Per the germline V gene, CDR1 is SGDLS and CDR2 is YYNGEE. The CDR3 has 14 amino acids. Trimming left V 7 bases short and J 2 bases short, with 16 bases between. The CDR3 DNA follows: TGTGCCAGCGCCTTAGGGGGAAGCACCTACGAGCAGTACTTC. Its translation is CASALGGSTYEQYF.

CDR3 in amino acids: CASSSREANTDTQYF. The CDR3 nucleotides read TGTGCCAGCAGCTCTCGAGAAGCGAACACAGATACGCAGTATTTT. The J gene is TRBJ2-3, the V gene TRBV7-9; unclear D gene. The length of the CDR3 is 15 residues. Germline V gene data show CDR1 as SEHNR and CDR2 as FQNEAQ (reference sequence). The V end was cut by 4 bases, the J end by 2 bases, with 13 bases between.

This chain's CDR3 is CASSPRTGLAGGPYEQYF. In DNA form, the CDR3 reads TGTGCCAGCAGCCCTCGAACGGGACTAGCGGGAGGTCCCTACGAGCAGTACTTC. V and J are TRBV21-1 and TRBJ2-7; the table's D gene call, TRBD2, was not cross checked with the DNA. TRBV21-1 is listed as a pseudogene. This CDR3 has 18 residues.

The V gene is TRBV19, the J gene TRBJ2-7, with 8 bases that match TRBD1. Germline V gene sequence: CDR1 LNHDA, CDR2 SQIVND (reference sequence). CDR3 length: 15 residues. The V segment lost 10 bases and the J segment 1 base; nucleotides outside the gene matches: 12. CDR3 nucleotide sequence: TGTGCCACCCGGTTCCGGGACAGGAGTTCCTACGAGCAGTACTTC. The encoded protein is CATRFRDRSSYEQYF.

The chain links TRBV6-4 to TRBJ1-6; TRBD1 might be the D (6 bases). The V end was cut by 3 bases, the J end by 13 bases, with 16 bases between. CDR3 length: 14 residues. Germline values: CDR1 MRHNA, CDR2 SNTAGT. CDR3 bases: TGTGCCAGCAGTGAGGGACAAGGGCGGATTCCCCTCCACTTT. Its translation: CASSEGQGRIPLHF.

This sequence joins TRBV28 and TRBJ1-2, with no clear D. Deletions cut 5 bases from V and 4 bases from J, with 11 bases between. CDR3 length: 13 residues. CDR1 MDHEN and CDR2 SYDVKM come from the germline V gene. The CDR3 loop is CASSVPVSYGYTF. Here the CDR3 DNA reads TGTGCCAGCAGTGTACCGGTTTCCTATGGCTACACCTTC.

The chain is built from TRBV28 and TRBJ2-5; D is unclear. The CDR3 loop spans 11 amino acids. V lost 7 bases and J 5 bases, leaving 8 bases between the germline ends. Germline V gives CDR1 MDHEN, CDR2 SYDVKM. In DNA, the CDR3 is TGTGCCAGCAACAGTCGCGAGACCCAGTACTTC. This sequence encodes CASNSRETQYF.

The chain is built from TRBV5-1 and TRBJ2-1; D unresolved. CDR3 length: 15 residues. Trimming shortened V by 1 base and J by 4 bases, and 12 bases separated the two germline ends. Germline loops: CDR1 SGHRS, CDR2 YFSETQ. The DNA for the CDR3 is TGCGCCAGCAGCTTGTCAAATTCGGGTTACAATGAGCAGTTCTTC. Protein sequence: CASSLSNSGYNEQFF.